This TCR beta chain derives from a study of cytomegalovirus exposure and HLA in healthy donors. Study details: Researchers found that under 90% of 350 to 500 genotyped donors fell within the Caucasian-associated ancestry cluster. Study outcomes and limitations: A later analysis found common viral pathogens apparently linked to several of the most significant clusters.

The count of this clone is one. Its antigen is still unknown. PCR was performed using 60 Vbeta and 13 Jbeta primers. Data came from immunoSEQ multiplex PCR; TCRdb stores just in-frame clones and leaves some out. The table has about 180,000 clones, around three quarters seen once. Germline-derived CDR1 and CDR2 are SGHTA and FQGNSA. The V and J ends lost 5 bases and 3 bases respectively, with 18 bases between them. The CDR3 sequence is 16 residues long. This chain connects TRBV7-2 to TRBJ2-3; perhaps TRBD1 as D (5 bases). The sequenced sample consisted of PBMCs. The sequence came from a woman aged 25-40 years in good health and CMV-seropositive. This chain's CDR3 is CASSPSLQGMTDTQYF. CDR3 DNA: TGTGCCAGCAGCCCCTCCCTCCAGGGTATGACAGATACGCAGTATTTT.